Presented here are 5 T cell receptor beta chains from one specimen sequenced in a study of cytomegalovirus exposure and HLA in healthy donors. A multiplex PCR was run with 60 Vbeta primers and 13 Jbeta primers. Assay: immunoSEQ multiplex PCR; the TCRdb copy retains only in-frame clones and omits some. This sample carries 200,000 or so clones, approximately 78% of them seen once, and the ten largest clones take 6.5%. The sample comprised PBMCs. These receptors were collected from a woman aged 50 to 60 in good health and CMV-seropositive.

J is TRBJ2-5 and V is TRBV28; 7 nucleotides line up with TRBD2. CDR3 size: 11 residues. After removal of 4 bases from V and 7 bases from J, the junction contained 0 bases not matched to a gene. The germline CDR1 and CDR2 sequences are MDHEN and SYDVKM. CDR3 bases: TGTGCCAGCAGTTCGGGGGGGACCCAGTACTTC. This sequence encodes CASSSGGTQYF.

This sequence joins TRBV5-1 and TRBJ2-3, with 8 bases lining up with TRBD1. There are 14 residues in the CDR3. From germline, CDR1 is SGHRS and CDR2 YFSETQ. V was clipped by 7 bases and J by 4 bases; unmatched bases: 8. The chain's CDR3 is CASYMGQAADTQYF. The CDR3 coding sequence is TGCGCCAGCTATATGGGACAGGCCGCAGATACGCAGTATTTT.

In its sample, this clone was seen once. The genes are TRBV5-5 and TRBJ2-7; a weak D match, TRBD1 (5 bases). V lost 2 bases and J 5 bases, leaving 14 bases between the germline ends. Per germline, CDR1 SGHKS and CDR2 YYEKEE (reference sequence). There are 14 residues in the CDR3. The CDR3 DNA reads TGTGCCAGCAGCTTTCAACCCTGGGGCCACGAGCAGTACTTC. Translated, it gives CASSFQPWGHEQYF.

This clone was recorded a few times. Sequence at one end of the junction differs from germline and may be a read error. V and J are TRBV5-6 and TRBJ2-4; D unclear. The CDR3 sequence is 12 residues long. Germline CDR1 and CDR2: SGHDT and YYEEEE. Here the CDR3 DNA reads TGTGCCAGCAGCTTCGACGGAAACAGTCAGTACTTC. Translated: CASSFDGNSQYF.

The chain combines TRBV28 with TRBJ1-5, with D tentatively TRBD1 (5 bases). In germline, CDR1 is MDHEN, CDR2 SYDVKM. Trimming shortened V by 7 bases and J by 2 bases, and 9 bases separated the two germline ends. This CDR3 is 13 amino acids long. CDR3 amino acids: CASKRGGNQPQHF. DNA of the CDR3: TGTGCCAGCAAACGGGGGGGCAATCAGCCCCAGCATTTT. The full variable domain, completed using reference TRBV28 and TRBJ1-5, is DVKVTQSSRYLVKRTGEKVFLECVQDMDHENMFWYRQDPGLGLRLIYFSYDVKMKEKGDIPEGYSVSREKKERFSLILESASTNQTSMYLCASKRGGNQPQHFGDGTRLSIL.